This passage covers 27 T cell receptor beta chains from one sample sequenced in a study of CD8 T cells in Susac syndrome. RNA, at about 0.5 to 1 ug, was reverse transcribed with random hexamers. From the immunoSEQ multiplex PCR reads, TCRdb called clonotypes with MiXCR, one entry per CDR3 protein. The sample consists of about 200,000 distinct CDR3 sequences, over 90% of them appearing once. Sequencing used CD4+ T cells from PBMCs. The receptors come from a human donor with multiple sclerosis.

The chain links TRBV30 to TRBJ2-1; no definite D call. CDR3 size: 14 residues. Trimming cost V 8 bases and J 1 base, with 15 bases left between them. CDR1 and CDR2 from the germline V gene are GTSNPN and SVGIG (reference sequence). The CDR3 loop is CAALVRASYNEQFF. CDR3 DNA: TGTGCCGCCCTGGTAAGGGCATCCTACAATGAGCAGTTCTTC.

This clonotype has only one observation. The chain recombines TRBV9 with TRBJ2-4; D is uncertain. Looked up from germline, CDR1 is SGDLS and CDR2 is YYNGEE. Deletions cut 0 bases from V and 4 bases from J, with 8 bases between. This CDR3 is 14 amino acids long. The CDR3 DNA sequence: TGTGCCAGCAGCGTAGATGTGGGGAAAAACATTCAGTACTTC. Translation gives CASSVDVGKNIQYF.

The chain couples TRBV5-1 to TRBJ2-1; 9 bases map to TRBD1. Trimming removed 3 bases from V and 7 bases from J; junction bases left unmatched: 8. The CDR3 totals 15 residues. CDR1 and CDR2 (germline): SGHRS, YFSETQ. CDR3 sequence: CASSSSGTGSNEQFF. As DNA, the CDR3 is TGCGCCAGCAGCTCGTCCGGGACAGGGTCGAATGAGCAGTTCTTC.

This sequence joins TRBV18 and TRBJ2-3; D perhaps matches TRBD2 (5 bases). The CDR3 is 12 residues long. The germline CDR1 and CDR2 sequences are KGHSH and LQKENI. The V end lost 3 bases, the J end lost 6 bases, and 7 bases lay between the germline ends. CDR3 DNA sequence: TGTGCCAGCTCACCCGGCGGGGATACGCAGTATTTT. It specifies CASSPGGDTQYF.

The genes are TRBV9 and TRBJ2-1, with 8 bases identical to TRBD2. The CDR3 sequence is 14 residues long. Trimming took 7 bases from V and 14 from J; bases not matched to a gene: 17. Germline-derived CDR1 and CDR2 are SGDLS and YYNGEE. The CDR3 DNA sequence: TGTGCCAGCTCCAGAGCTGGGACTAGTGAGGGGAAGTTCTTC. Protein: CASSRAGTSEGKFF.

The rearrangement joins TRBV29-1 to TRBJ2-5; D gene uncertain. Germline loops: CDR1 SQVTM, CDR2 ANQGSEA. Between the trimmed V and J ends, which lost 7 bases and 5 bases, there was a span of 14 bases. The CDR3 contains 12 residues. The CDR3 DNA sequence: TGCAGCGCCGAGAGGTATTCCGAGACCCAGTACTTC. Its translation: CSAERYSETQYF.

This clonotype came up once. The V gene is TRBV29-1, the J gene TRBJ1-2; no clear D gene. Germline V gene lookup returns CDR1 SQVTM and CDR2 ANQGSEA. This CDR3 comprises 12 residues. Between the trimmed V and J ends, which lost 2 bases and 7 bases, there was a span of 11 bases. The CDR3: CSVEMGSPGYTF. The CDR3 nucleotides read TGCAGCGTTGAAATGGGCAGTCCTGGCTACACCTTC.

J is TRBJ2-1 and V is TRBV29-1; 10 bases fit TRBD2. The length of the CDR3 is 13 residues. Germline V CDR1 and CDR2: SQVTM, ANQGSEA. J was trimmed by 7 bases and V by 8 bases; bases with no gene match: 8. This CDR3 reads CSIVAGGANEQFF. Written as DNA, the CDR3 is TGCAGCATCGTAGCGGGGGGCGCAAATGAGCAGTTCTTC.

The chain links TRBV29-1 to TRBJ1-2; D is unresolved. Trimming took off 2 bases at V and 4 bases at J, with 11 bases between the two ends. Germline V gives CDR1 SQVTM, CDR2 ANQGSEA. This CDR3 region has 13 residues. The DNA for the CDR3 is TGCAGCGTTGAACCCCGAAGGGTCTATGGCTACACCTTC. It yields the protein CSVEPRRVYGYTF.

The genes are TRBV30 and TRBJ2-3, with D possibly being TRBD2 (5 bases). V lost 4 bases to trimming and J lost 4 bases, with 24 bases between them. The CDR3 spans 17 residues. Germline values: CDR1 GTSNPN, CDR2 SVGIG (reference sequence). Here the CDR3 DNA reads TGTGCCTGGACTCGGTTTCGGGCAGACTACAAGTCAGATACGCAGTATTTT. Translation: CAWTRFRADYKSDTQYF. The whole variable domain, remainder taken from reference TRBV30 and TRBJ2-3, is SQTIHQWPATLVQPVGSPLSLECTVEGTSNPNLYWYRQAAGRGLQLLFYSVGIGQISSEVPQNLSASRPQDRQFILSSKKLLLSDSGFYLCAWTRFRADYKSDTQYFGPGTRLTVL.

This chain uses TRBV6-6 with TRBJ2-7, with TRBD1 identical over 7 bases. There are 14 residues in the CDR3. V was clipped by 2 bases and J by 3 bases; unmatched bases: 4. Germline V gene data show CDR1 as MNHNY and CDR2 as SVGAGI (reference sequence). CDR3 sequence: CASSYHRDSYEQYV. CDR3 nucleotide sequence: TGTGCCAGCAGTTACCACCGGGACAGCTACGAGCAGTACGTC.

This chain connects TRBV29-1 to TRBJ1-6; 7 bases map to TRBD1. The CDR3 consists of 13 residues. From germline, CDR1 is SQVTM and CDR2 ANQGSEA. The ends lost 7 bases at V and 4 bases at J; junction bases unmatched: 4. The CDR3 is CSAAQGYNSPLHF. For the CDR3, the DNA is TGCAGCGCCGCACAGGGGTATAATTCACCCCTCCACTTT.

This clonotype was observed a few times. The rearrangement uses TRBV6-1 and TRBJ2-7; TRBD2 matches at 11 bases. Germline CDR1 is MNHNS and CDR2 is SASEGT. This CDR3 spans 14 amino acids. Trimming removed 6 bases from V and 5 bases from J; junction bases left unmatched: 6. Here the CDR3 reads CASSLGLAGDEQYF. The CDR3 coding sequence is TGTGCCAGCAGCCTAGGACTAGCGGGCGACGAGCAGTACTTC.

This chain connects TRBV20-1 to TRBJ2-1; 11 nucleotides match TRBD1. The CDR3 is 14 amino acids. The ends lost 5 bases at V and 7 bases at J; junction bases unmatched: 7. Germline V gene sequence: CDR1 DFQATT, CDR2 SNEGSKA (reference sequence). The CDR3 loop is CSAVRGTGGNEQFF. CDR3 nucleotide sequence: TGCAGTGCTGTCCGTGGGACAGGGGGTAATGAGCAGTTCTTC.

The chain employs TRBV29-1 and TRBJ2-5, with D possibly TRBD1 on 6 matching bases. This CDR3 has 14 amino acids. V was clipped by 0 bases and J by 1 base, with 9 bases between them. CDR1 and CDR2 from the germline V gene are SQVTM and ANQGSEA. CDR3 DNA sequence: TGCAGCGTTGAAGACCCCAGGGGCCAAGAGACCCAGTACTTC. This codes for CSVEDPRGQETQYF.

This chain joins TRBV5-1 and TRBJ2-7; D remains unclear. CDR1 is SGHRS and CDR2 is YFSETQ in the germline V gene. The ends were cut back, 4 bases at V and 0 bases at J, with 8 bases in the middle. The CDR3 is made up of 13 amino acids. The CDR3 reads CASSIRASYEQYV. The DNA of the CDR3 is TGCGCCAGCAGCATTAGGGCCTCCTACGAGCAGTACGTC.

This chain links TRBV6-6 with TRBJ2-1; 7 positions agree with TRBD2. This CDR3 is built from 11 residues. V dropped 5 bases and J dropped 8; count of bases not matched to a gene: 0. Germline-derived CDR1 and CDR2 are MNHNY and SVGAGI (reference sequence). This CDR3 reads CASSRGDEQFF. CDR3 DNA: TGTGCCAGCAGTCGGGGGGATGAGCAGTTCTTC.

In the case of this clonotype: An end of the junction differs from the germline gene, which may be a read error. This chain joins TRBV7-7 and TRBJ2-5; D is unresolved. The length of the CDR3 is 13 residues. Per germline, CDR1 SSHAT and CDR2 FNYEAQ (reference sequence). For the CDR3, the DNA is TGTGCTAGCAGCTTAGATCTTCGGGAGACCCAGTACTTC. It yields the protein CASSLDLRETQYF.

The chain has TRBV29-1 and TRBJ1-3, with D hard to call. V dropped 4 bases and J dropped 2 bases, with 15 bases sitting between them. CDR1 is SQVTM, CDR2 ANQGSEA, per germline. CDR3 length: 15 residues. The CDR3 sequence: CSVALGSRPGNTIYF. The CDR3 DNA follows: TGCAGCGTTGCTTTAGGGAGCCGGCCTGGAAACACCATATATTTT.

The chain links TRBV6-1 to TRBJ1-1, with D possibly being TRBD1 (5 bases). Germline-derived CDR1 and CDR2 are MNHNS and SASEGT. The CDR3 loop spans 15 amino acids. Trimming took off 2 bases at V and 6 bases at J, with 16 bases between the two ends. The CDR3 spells CASSEQGLKSAEAFF. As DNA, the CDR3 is TGTGCCAGCAGTGAACAGGGTCTTAAAAGTGCTGAAGCTTTCTTT.

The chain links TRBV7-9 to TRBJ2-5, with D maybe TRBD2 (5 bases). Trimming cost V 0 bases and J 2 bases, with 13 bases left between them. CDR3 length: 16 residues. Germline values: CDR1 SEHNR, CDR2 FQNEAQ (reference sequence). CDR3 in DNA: TGTGCCAGCAGCTTAGCGGAGGCCTATTCTCAAGAGACCCAGTACTTC. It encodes CASSLAEAYSQETQYF.

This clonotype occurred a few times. CDR3 sequence reads: CASSYRDRDSDTQYF. Here the CDR3 DNA reads TGTGCCAGCAGTTACCGGGACAGGGATTCAGATACGCAGTATTTT. The chain is built from TRBV6-5 and TRBJ2-3; 9 positions match TRBD1. The V segment lost 2 bases and the J segment 4 bases; nucleotides outside the gene matches: 4. The CDR3 loop spans 15 amino acids. CDR1 MNHEY and CDR2 SVGAGI come from the germline V gene.

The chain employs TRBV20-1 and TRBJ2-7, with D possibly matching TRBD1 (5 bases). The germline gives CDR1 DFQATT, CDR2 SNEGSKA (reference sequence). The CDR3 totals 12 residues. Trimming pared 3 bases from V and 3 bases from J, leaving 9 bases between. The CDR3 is CSASEQGYEQYF. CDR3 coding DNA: TGCAGTGCTAGTGAGCAGGGCTACGAGCAGTACTTC.

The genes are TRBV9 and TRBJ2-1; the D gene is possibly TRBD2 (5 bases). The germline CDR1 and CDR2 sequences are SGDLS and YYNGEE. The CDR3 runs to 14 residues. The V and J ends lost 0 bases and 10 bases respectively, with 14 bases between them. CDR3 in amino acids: CASSVALVTGEQFF. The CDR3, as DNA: TGTGCCAGCAGCGTAGCTCTAGTCACGGGAGAGCAGTTCTTC. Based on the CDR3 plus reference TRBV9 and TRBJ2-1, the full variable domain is DSGVTQTPKHLITATGQRVTLRCSPRSGDLSVYWYQQSLDQGLQFLIQYYNGEERAKGNILERFSAQQFPDLHSELNLSSLELGDSALYFCASSVALVTGEQFFGPGTRLTVL.

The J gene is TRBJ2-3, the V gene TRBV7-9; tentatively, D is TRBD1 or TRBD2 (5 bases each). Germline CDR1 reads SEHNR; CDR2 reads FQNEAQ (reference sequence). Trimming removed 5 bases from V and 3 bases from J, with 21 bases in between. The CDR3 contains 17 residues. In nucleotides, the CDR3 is TGTGCCAGCAGCCCCCCGGGACCGGGGATGAGAACAGATACGCAGTATTTT. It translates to CASSPPGPGMRTDTQYF. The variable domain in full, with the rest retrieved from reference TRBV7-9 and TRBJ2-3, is DTGVSQNPRHKITKRGQNVTFRCDPISEHNRLYWYRQTLGQGPEFLTYFQNEAQLEKSRLLSDRFSAERPKGSFSTLEIQRTEQGDSAMYLCASSPPGPGMRTDTQYFGPGTRLTVL.

The CDR3: CASSLSGVRETQYF. The CDR3 bases are TGCGCCAGCAGCCTAAGTGGGGTCCGGGAGACCCAGTACTTC. V gene TRBV4-1 combines with J gene TRBJ2-5; D is ambiguous. Germline CDR1 is MGHRA and CDR2 is YSYEKL. Between the trimmed V and J ends, which lost 4 bases and 5 bases, there was a span of 14 bases. This CDR3 is 14 amino acids long.

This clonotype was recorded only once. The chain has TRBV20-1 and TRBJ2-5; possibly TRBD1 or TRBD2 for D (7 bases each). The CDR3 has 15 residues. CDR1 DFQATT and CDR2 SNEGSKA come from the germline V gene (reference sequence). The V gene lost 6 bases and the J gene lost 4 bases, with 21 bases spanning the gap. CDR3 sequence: CSAAPRQGGRETQYF. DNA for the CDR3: TGCAGTGCAGCCCCCCGGCAGGGGGGGCGAGAGACCCAGTACTTC.